The 4 T cell receptor beta chains below were found in one sample sequenced in a study of T-cell reconstitution after alpha-beta-depleted transplantation in children. Unique molecular identifiers featured in how the TCRbeta library was prepared. MiXCR, applied by TCRdb to the PCR reads, yields one record per CDR3 protein. The sample has 480,000 or so distinct CDR3 sequences; more than 9% are singletons. Sequencing used PBMCs, obtained before TCRalphabeta/CD19-depleted stem cell transplant. These receptors were collected from a child aged 2-15 years with inherited bone marrow failure, due to receive a stem cell transplant.

This clonotype was counted only a few times. This chain connects TRBV27 to TRBJ2-2; no reliable D call. V dropped 7 bases and J dropped 4 bases, with 16 bases sitting between them. Germline V gene sequence: CDR1 MNHEY, CDR2 SMNVEV (reference sequence). This CDR3 has 15 amino acids. The CDR3 loop is CASNPLGLGTGELFF. Here the CDR3 DNA reads TGTGCCAGCAACCCCCTAGGGTTGGGCACCGGGGAGCTGTTTTTT.

This clonotype was detected ten times or more. This chain connects TRBV5-1 to TRBJ2-5; D might be TRBD1 (5 bases). V was trimmed by 2 bases and J by 0 bases, leaving 8 bases between them. The CDR3 extends over 14 amino acids. CDR1 and CDR2 (germline): SGHRS, YFSETQ. CDR3 in amino acids: CASSFDRYQETQYF. The CDR3, as DNA: TGCGCCAGCAGCTTCGACAGATACCAAGAGACCCAGTACTTC.

This clonotype appeared many times. This sequence joins TRBV6-1 and TRBJ1-5; TRBD1 matches 8 bases. V trimming: 4 bases; J trimming: 0 bases; junction bases outside the gene matches: 5. This CDR3 contains 16 residues. CDR1 and CDR2 from the germline V gene are MNHNS and SASEGT. This chain's CDR3 is CASSAGGGYSNQPQHF. The DNA of the CDR3 is TGTGCCAGCAGTGCAGGGGGCGGGTATAGCAATCAGCCCCAGCATTTT.

This clonotype has more than one count but fewer than ten. V is TRBV21-1 and J is TRBJ2-7; the tabulated D call, TRBD2, remains unverified against the DNA. TRBV21-1 is tagged as a pseudogene. The CDR3 runs 15 residues. The CDR3 here is CASSTSTSGYYEQYF. Here the CDR3 DNA reads TGTGCCAGCAGCACCTCGACTAGCGGGTACTACGAGCAGTACTTC.